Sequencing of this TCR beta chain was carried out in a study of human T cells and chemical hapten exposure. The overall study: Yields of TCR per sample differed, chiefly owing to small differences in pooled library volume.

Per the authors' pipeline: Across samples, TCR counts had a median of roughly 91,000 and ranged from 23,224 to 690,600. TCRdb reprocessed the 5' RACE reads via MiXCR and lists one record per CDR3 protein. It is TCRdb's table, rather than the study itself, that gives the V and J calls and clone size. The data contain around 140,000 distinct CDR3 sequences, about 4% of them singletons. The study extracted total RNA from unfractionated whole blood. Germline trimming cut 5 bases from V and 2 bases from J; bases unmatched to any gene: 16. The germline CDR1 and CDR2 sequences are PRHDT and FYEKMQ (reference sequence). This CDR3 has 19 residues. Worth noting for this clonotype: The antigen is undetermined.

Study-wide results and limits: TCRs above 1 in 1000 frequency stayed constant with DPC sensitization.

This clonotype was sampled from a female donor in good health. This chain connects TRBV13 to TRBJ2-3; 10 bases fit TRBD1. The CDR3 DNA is TGTGCCAGCAGCGGAGGACAGGGGGAGCCTTATTCTGACACAGATACGCAGTATTTT. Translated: CASSGGQGEPYSDTDTQYF.